The clone carrying this TCR beta chain turned up a few times. Antigen: not known. Genomic DNA served as template for TCR beta VDJ and CDR3 profiling. TCRdb independently ran MiXCR on the reads; one entry per CDR3 protein. The sample carries under 500,000 distinct CDR3 sequences, over 25% recorded once. The data are from a study of CD8+CD57+ T cells in acquired aplastic anemia. In the study overall: Mean yield of DNA from sorted CD4+ and CD8+ cells was about 3.2 ug. Findings of the study overall: Shared by patients and controls, 25 to 35 CD8+ CDR3s were abundant in patients.

The sequenced patients had an expansion of CD8+CD57+ cells seen by flow cytometry. There were no patients without severe acquired aplastic anemia. There was no therapy given to any patient before the blood sampling took place. The germline gives CDR1 GTSNPN, CDR2 SVGIG (reference sequence). Trimming at V came to 1 base and at J to 6 bases, leaving 2 bases not matched to a gene. The CDR3 runs 14 residues. The chain links TRBV30 to TRBJ1-6; TRBD1 agrees at 8 bases. This sequence was found in a human donor with aplastic anemia. The sample comprised sorted CD4+, CD8+, or CD8+CD57+ T cells (not recorded which) from PBMCs. The chain's CDR3 is CAWSATGVNSPLHF. The CDR3 coding sequence is TGTGCCTGGAGTGCGACAGGGGTTAATTCACCCCTCCACTTT. The entire variable domain, with the rest obtained from reference TRBV30 and TRBJ1-6, is as follows: SQTIHQWPATLVQPVGSPLSLECTVEGTSNPNLYWYRQAAGRGLQLLFYSVGIGQISSEVPQNLSASRPQDRQFILSSKKLLLSDSGFYLCAWSATGVNSPLHFGNGTRLTVT.